The entry below describes one TCR beta chain. TCRdb re-analysed the reads in MiXCR, keeping a single row per CDR3 protein. This sample has around 530,000 distinct CDR3 sequences; about 26% occur once, and the top ten carry approximately 13%. The sample belongs to a study of T cell repertoires in cytomegalovirus infection. The germline gives CDR1 MDHEN, CDR2 SYDVKM. CDR3 length: 12 residues. Trimming cost V 3 bases and J 8 bases, with 10 bases left between them. The J gene is TRBJ1-1, the V gene TRBV28; D remains ambiguous. The TCR originated in a human donor in good health (CMV status not recorded). Some clones in this sample may be carry-over from other donors' samples. The source material was PBMCs. The CDR3 loop reads CASSFQGWEAFF. The CDR3 DNA reads as TGTGCCAGCAGTTTCCAAGGGTGGGAAGCTTTCTTT.